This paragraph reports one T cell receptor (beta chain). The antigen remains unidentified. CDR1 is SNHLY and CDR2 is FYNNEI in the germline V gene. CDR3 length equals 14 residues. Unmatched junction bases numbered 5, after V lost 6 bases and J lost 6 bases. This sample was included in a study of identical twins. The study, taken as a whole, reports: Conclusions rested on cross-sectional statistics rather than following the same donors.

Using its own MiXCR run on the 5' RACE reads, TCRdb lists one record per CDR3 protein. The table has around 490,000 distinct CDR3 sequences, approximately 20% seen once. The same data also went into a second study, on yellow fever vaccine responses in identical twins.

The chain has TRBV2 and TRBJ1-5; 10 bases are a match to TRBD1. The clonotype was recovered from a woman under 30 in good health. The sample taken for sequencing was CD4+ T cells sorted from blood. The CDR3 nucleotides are TGTGCCAGCAGGGACAGGGGGAGGGTTCAGCCCCAGCATTTT. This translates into CASRDRGRVQPQHF.